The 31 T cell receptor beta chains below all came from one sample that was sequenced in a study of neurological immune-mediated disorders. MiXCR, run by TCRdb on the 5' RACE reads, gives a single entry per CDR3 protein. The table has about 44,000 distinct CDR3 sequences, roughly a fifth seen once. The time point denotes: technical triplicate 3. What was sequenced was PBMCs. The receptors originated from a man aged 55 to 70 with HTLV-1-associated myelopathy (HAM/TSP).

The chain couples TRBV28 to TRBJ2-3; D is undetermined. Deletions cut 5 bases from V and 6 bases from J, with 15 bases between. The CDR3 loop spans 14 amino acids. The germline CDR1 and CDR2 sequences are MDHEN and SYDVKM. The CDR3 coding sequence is TGTGCCAGCAGTCGCCGGGCGGATGATGATACGCAGTATTTT. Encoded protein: CASSRRADDDTQYF.

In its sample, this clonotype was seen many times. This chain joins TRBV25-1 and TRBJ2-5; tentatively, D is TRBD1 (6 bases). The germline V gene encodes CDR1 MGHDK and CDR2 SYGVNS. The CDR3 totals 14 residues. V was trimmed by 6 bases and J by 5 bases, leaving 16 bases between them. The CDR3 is CASRPTGLLETQYF. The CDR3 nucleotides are TGTGCCAGCAGACCTACAGGGTTACTGGAGACCCAGTACTTC. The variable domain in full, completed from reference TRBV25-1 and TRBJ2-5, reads EADIYQTPRYLVIGTGKKITLECSQTMGHDKMYWYQQDPGMELHLIHYSYGVNSTEKGDLSSESTVSRIRTEHFPLTLESARPSHTSQYLCASRPTGLLETQYFGPGTRLLVL.

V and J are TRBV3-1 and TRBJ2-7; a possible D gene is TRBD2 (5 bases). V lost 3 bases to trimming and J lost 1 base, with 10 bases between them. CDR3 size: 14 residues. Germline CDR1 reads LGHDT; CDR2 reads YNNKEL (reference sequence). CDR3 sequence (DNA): TGTGCCAGCAGCCATCAGCGGCGATCCTACGAGCAGTACTTC. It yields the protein CASSHQRRSYEQYF.

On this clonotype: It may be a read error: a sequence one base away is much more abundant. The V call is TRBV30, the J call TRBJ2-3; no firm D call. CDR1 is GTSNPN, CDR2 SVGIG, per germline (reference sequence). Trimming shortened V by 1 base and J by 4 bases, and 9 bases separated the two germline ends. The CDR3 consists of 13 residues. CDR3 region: CAWSGRSPDTQYF. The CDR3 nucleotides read TGTGCCTGGAGTGGCAGGTCCCCAGATACGCAGTATTTT.

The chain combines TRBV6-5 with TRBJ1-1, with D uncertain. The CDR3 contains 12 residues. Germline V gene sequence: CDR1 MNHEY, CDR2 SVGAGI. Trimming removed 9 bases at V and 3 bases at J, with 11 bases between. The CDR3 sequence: CARPPWHTEAFF. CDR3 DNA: TGTGCCAGACCTCCGTGGCACACTGAAGCTTTCTTT.

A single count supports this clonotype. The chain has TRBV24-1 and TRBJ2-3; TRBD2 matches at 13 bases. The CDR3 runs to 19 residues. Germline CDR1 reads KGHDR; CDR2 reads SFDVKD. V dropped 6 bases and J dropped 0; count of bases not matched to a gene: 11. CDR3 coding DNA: TGTGCCACCAGTCTTAGTCCCGGGACTAGCGGGACTAGCACAGATACGCAGTATTTT. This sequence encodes CATSLSPGTSGTSTDTQYF.

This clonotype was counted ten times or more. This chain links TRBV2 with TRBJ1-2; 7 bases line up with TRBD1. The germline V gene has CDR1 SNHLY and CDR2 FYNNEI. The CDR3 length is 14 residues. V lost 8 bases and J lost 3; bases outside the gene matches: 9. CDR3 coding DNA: TGTGCCAGCGCTCGACGACAGGGCGACTATGGCTACACCTTC. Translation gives CASARRQGDYGYTF.

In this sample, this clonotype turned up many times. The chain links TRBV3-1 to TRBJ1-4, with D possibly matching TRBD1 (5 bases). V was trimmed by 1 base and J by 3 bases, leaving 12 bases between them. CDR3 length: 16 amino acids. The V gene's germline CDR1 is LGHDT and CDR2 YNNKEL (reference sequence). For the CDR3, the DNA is TGTGCCAGCAGCCAAGTGTGGGGCAGTCCTAATGAAAAACTGTTTTTT. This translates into CASSQVWGSPNEKLFF.

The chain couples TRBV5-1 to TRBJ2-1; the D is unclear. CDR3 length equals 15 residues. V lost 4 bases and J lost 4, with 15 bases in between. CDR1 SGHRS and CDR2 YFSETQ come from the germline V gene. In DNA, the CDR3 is TGCGCCAGCAGCCCAATTACCCACAATTACAATGAGCAGTTCTTC. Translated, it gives CASSPITHNYNEQFF.

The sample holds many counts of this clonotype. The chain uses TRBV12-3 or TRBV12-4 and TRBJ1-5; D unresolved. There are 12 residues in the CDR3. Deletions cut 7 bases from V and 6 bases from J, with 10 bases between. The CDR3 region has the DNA TGTGCCAGCACTGGCGACGGTCAGCCCCAGCATTTT. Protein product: CASTGDGQPQHF.

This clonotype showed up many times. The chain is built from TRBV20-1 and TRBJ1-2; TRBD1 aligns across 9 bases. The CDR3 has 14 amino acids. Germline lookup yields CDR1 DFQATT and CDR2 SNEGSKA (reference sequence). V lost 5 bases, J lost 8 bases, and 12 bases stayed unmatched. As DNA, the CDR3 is TGCAGTGCTGGCAAGACAGGGGGGGCCTGGGGCTACACCTTC. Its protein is CSAGKTGGAWGYTF.

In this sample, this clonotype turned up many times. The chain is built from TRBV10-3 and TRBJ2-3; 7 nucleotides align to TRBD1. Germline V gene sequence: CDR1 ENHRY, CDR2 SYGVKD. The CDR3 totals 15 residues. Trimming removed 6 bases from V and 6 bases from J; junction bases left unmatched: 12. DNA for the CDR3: TGTGCCATCAGCCATCAACCCCAACAGGGGGATACGCAGTATTTT. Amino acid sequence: CAISHQPQQGDTQYF.

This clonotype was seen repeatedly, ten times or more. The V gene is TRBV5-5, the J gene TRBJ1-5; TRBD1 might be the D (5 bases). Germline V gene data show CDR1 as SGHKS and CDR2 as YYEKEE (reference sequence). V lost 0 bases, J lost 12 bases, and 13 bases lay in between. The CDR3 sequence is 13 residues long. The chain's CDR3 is CASSLGRGGLQHF. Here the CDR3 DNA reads TGTGCCAGCAGCTTGGGGCGTGGGGGACTCCAGCATTTT. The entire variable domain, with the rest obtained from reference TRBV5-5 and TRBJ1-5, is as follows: DAGVTQSPTHLIKTRGQQVTLRCSPISGHKSVSWYQQVLGQGPQFIFQYYEKEERGRGNFPDRFSARQFPNYSSELNVNALLLGDSALYLCASSLGRGGLQHFGDGTRLSIL.

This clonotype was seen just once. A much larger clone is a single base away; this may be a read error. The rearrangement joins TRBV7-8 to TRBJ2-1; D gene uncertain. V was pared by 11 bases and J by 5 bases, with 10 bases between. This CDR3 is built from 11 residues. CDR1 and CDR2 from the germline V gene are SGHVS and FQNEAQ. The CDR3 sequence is CACLEDNEQFF. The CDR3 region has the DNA TGTGCCTGCCTCGAGGACAATGAGCAGTTCTTC. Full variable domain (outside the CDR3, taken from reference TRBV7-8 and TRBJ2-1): GAGVSQSPRYKVAKRGQDVALRCDPISGHVSLFWYQQALGQGPEFLTYFQNEAQLDKSGLPSDRFFAERPEGSVSTLKIQRTQQEDSAVYLCACLEDNEQFFGPGTRLTVL.

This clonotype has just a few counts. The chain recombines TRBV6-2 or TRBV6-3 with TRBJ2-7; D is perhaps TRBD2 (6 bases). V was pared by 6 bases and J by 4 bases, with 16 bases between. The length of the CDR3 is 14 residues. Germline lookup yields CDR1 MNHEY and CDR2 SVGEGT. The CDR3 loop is CASRGGTRDYEQYF. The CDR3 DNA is TGTGCCAGCAGGGGCGGGACCCGGGATTACGAGCAGTACTTC.

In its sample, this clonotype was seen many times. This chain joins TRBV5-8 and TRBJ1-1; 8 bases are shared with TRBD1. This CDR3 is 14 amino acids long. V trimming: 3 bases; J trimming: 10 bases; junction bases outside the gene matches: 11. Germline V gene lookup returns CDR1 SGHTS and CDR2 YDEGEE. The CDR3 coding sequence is TGTGCCAGCAGCTCGGGGAGACAGGGGTTCAGAGCTTTCTTT. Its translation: CASSSGRQGFRAFF.

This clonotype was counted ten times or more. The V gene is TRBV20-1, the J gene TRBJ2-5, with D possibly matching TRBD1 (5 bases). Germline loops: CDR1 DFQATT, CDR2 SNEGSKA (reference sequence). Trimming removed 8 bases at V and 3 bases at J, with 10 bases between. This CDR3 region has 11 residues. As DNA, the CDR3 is TGCAGTTCTAAGACAGAAGAGACCCAGTACTTC. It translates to CSSKTEETQYF.

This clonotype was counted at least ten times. In DNA, the CDR3 is TGTGCCTGGAGTCCCGGGCTAGCGGGAGATGAGCAGTTCTTC. It specifies CAWSPGLAGDEQFF. This chain uses TRBV30 with TRBJ2-1, with 10 bases matching TRBD2. Losses at the gene ends were 2 bases for V and 8 bases for J; bases not matched to a gene: 6. There are 14 residues in the CDR3. Germline CDR1 and CDR2: GTSNPN and SVGIG (reference sequence).

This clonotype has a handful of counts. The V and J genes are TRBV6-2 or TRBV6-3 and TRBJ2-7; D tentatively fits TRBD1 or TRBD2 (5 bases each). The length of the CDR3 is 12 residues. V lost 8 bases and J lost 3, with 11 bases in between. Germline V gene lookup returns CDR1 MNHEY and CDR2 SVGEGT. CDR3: CASGWGSYEQYF. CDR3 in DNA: TGTGCCAGCGGGTGGGGGAGCTACGAGCAGTACTTC.

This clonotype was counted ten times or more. The CDR3 region is CSAATHVQFF. The DNA of the CDR3 is TGCAGTGCAGCGACCCATGTACAGTTCTTC. This sequence joins TRBV20-1 and TRBJ2-1, with D hard to call. V was pared by 6 bases and J by 13 bases, with 13 bases between. In germline, CDR1 is DFQATT, CDR2 SNEGSKA (reference sequence). The CDR3 is made up of 10 amino acids.

The DNA for the CDR3 is TGTGCCAGCAGCTTAGGGGACAGCTTAGGAGAGACCCAGTACTTC. It encodes CASSLGDSLGETQYF. The rearrangement uses TRBV7-7 and TRBJ2-5, with 7 nucleotides matching TRBD1. The trim removed 1 base at V and 4 bases at J, leaving 6 bases unmatched. This CDR3 has 15 residues. Looked up from germline, CDR1 is SSHAT and CDR2 is FNYEAQ (reference sequence).

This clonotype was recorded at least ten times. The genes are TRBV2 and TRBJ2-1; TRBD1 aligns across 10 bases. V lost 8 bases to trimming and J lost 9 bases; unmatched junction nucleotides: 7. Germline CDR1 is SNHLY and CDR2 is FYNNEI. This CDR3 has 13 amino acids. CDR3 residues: CASDRGQTIEQFF. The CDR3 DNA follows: TGTGCCAGCGACAGGGGGCAGACTATTGAGCAGTTCTTC.

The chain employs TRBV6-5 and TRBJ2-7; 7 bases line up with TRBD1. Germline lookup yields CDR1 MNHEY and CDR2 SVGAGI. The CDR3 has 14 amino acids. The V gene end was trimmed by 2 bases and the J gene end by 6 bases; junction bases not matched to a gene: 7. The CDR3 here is CASSYGHRGSEQYF. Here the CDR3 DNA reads TGTGCCAGCAGTTACGGCCACAGGGGTTCCGAGCAGTACTTC.

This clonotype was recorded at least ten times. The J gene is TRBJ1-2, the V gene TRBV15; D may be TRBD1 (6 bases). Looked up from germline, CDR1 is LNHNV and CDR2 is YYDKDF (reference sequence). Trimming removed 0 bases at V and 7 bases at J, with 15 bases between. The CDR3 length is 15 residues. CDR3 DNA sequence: TGTGCCACCAGCAGAGATCAAGGGGGGTTTGGTGGCTACACCTTC. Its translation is CATSRDQGGFGGYTF.

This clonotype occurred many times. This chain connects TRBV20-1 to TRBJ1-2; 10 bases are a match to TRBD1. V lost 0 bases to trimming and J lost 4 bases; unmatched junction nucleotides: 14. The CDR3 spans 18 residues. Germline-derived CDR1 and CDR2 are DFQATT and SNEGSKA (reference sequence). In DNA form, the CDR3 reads TGCAGTGCTAGAGAATTAAGCCTAAGAGGGACAGGGGCCTATGGCTACACCTTC. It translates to CSARELSLRGTGAYGYTF.

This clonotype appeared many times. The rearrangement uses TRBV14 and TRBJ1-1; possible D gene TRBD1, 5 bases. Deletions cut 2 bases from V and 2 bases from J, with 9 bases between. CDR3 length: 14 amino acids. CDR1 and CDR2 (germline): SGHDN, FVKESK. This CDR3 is CASSQWGLNTEAFF. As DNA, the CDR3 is TGTGCCAGCAGCCAATGGGGGTTAAACACTGAAGCTTTCTTT.

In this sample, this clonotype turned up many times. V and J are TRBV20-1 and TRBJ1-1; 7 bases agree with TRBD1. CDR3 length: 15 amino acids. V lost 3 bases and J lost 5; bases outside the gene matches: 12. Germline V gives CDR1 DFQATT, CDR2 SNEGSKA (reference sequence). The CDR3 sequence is CSASRIDRVRTEAFF. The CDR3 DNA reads TGCAGTGCTAGCCGTATCGACAGGGTAAGGACTGAAGCTTTCTTT.

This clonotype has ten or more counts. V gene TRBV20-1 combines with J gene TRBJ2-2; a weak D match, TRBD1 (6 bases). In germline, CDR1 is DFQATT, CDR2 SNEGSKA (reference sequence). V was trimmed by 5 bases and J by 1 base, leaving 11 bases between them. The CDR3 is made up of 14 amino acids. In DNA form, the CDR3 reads TGCAGTGCTTACCCGGGACAGAACACCGGGGAGCTGTTTTTT. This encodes CSAYPGQNTGELFF.

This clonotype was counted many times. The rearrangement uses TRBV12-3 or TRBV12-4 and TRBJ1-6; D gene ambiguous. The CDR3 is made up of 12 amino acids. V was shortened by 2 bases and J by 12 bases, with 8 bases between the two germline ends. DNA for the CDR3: TGTGCCAGCAGTTTACCGATGGAACCCCTCCACTTT. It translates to CASSLPMEPLHF.

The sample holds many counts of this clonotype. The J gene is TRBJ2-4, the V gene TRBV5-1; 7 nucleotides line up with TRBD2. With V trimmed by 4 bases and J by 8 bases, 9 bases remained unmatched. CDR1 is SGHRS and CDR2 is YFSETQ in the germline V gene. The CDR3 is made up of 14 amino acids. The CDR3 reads CASSPGTMSDIQYF. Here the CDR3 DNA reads TGCGCCAGCAGCCCGGGGACTATGAGCGACATTCAGTACTTC.

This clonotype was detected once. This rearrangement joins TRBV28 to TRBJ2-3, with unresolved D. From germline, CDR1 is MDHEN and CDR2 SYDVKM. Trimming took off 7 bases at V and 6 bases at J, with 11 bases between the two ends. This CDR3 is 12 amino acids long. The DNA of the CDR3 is TGTGCCAGCAAGGGCAGGACCGATACGCAGTATTTT. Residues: CASKGRTDTQYF. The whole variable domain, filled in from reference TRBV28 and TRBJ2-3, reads DVKVTQSSRYLVKRTGEKVFLECVQDMDHENMFWYRQDPGLGLRLIYFSYDVKMKEKGDIPEGYSVSREKKERFSLILESASTNQTSMYLCASKGRTDTQYFGPGTRLTVL.